This T cell receptor (beta chain) was observed in a study of shared clonotypes between healthy human individuals. TCRdb keeps only in-frame clones here, not all; method: immunoSEQ multiplex PCR. The profile covers about half a million clones, with 70% to 80% appearing a single time and around 12% taken by the ten largest. Healthy HIV-negative adults with no recent acute infections or vaccinations were recruited as donors. V lost 3 bases to trimming and J lost 2 bases; unmatched junction nucleotides: 8. CDR3 length equals 16 residues. CDR1 and CDR2 from the germline V gene are LNHNV and YYDKDF (reference sequence).

The clonotype was recovered from a woman in her thirties or forties in good health. Some clones in this sample may be carry-over from other donors' samples. The chain combines TRBV15 with TRBJ2-3, with 7 bases aligning to TRBD2. Sequenced sample: PBMCs. Here the CDR3 reads CATSRGGSTFTDTQYF. In DNA form, the CDR3 reads TGTGCCACCAGCAGGGGCGGGAGCACGTTCACAGATACGCAGTATTTT.